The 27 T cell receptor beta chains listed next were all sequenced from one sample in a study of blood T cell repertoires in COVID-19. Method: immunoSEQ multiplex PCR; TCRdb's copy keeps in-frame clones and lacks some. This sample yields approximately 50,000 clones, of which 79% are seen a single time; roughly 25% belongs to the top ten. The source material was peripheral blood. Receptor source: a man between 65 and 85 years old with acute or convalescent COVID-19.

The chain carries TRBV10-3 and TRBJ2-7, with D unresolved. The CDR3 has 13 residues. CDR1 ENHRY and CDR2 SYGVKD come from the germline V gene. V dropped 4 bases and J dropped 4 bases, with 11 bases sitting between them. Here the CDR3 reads CAISGPGMYEQYF. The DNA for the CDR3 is TGTGCCATCAGTGGGCCAGGTATGTACGAGCAGTACTTC.

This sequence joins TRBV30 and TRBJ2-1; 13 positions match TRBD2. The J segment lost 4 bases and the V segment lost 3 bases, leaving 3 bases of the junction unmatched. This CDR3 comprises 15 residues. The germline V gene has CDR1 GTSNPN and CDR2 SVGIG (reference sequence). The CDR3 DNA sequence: TGTGCCTGGAGCTGGACTAGCGGGAGTTACAATGAGCAGTTCTTC. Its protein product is CAWSWTSGSYNEQFF.

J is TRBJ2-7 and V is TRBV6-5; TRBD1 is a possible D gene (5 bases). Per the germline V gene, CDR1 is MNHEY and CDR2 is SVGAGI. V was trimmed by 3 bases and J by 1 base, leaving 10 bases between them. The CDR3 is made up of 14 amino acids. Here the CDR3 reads CASSYNQGSYEQYF. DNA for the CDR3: TGTGCCAGCAGTTATAACCAGGGTTCCTACGAGCAGTACTTC.

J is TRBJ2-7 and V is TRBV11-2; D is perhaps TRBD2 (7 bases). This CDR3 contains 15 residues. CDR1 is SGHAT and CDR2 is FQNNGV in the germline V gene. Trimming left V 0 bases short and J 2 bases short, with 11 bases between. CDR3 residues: CASSLDPGGPYEQYF. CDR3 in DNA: TGTGCCAGCAGCTTAGATCCGGGGGGCCCCTACGAGCAGTACTTC.

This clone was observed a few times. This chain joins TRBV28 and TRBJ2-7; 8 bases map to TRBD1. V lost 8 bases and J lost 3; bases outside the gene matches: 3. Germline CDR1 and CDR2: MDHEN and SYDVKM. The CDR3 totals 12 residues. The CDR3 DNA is TGTGCCAGCCGGACAGGGATCTACGAGCAGTACTTC. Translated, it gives CASRTGIYEQYF. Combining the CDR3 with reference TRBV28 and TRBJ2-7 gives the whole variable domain DVKVTQSSRYLVKRTGEKVFLECVQDMDHENMFWYRQDPGLGLRLIYFSYDVKMKEKGDIPEGYSVSREKKERFSLILESASTNQTSMYLCASRTGIYEQYFGPGTRLTVT.

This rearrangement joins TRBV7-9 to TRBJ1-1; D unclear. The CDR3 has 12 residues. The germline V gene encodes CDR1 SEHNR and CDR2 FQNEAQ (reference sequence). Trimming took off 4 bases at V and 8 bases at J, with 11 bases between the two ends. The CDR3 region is CASSSIVREAFF. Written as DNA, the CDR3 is TGTGCCAGCAGCTCAATAGTAAGAGAAGCTTTCTTT.

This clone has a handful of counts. The CDR3 protein is CASIPGFGNEKLFF. The DNA for the CDR3 is TGTGCCAGCATCCCGGGATTTGGTAATGAAAAACTGTTTTTT. The chain couples TRBV21-1 to TRBJ1-4. TRBV21-1 constitutes a pseudogene. The CDR3 contains 14 residues.

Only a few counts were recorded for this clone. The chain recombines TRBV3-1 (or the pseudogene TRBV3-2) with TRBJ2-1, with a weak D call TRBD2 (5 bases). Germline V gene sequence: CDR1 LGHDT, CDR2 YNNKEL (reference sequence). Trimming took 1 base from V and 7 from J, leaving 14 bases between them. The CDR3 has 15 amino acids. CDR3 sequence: CASSQVRTSKNEQFF. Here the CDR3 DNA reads TGTGCCAGCAGCCAAGTTCGGACTTCTAAAAATGAGCAGTTCTTC.

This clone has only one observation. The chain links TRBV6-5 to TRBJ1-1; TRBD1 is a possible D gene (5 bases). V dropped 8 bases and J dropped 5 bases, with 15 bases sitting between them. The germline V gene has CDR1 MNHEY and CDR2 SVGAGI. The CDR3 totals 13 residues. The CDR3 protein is CASHQGQGTEAFF. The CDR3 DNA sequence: TGTGCCAGCCACCAGGGTCAAGGGACTGAAGCTTTCTTT.

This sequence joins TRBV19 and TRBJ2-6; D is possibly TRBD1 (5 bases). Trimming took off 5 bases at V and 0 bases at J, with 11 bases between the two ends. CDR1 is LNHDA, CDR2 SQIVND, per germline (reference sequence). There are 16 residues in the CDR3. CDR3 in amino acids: CASSQTASSGANVLTF. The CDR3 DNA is TGTGCCAGTAGTCAGACAGCCAGCTCTGGGGCCAACGTCCTGACTTTC.

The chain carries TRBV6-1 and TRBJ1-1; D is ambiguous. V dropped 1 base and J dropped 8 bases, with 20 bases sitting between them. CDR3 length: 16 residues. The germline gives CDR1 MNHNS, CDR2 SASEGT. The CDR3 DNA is TGTGCCAGCAGTGAAGTATTCCTAGGACTTCTGCCGGAAGCTTTCTTT. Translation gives CASSEVFLGLLPEAFF.

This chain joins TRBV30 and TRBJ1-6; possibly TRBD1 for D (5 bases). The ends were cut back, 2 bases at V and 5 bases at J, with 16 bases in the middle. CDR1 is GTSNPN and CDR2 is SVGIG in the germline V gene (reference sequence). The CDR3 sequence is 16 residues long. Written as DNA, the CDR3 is TGTGCCTGGAGTTTGGGGGGAAGAGGGGATAATTCACCCCTCCACTTT. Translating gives CAWSLGGRGDNSPLHF.

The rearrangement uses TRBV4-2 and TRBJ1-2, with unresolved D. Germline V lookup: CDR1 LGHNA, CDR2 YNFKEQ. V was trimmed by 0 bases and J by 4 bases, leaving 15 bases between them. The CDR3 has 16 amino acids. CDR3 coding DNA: TGTGCCAGCAGCCAAGATCCCGAGAATATTCTCTATGGCTACACCTTC. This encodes CASSQDPENILYGYTF.

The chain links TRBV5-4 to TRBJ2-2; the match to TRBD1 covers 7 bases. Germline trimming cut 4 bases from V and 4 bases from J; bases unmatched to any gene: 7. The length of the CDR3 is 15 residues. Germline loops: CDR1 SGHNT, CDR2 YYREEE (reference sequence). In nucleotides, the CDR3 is TGTGCCAGCAGCCCCTCCAGGGGGATCACCGGGGAGCTGTTTTTT. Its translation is CASSPSRGITGELFF.

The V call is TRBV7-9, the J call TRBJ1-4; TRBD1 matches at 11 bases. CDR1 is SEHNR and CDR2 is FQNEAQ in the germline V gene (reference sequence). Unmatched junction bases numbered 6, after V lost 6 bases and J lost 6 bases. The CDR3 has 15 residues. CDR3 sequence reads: CASRRGQGVDEKLFF. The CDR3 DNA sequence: TGTGCCAGCAGGCGGGGACAGGGGGTTGATGAAAAACTGTTTTTT.

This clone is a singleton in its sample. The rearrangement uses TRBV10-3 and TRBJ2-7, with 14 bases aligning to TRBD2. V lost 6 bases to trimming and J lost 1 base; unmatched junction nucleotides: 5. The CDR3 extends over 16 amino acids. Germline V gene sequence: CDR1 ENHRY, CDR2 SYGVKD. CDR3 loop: CAISGLAGGWSYEQYF. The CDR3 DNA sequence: TGTGCCATCAGCGGACTAGCGGGGGGTTGGTCCTACGAGCAGTACTTC.

The CDR3 here is CASTGDPTQPQHF. CDR3 bases: TGTGCCAGCACCGGTGATCCCACTCAGCCCCAGCATTTT. This chain joins TRBV6-6 and TRBJ1-5, with D hard to call. The CDR3 is 13 residues long. The germline CDR1 and CDR2 sequences are MNHNY and SVGAGI (reference sequence). V dropped 7 bases and J dropped 6 bases, with 13 bases sitting between them.

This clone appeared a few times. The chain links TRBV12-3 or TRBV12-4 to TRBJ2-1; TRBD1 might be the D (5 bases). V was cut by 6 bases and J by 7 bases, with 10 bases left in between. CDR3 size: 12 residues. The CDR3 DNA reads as TGTGCCAGCAGGCTGACAGAGAATGAGCAGTTCTTC. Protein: CASRLTENEQFF.

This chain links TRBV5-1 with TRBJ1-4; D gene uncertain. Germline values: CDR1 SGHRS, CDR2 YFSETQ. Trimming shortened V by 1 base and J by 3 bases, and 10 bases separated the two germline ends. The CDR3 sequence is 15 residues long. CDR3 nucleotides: TGCGCCAGCAGCTTGAACGCCGGGGCTAATGAAAAACTGTTTTTT. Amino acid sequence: CASSLNAGANEKLFF. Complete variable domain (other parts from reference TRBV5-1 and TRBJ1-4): KAGVTQTPRYLIKTRGQQVTLSCSPISGHRSVSWYQQTPGQGLQFLFEYFSETQRNKGNFPGRFSGRQFSNSRSEMNVSTLELGDSALYLCASSLNAGANEKLFFGSGTQLSVL.

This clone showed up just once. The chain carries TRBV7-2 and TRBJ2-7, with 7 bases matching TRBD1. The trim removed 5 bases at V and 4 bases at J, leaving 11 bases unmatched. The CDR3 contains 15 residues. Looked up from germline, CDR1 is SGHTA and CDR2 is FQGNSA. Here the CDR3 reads CASSPTLGGLYEQYF. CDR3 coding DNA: TGTGCCAGCAGCCCCACGTTAGGGGGCTTATACGAGCAGTACTTC.

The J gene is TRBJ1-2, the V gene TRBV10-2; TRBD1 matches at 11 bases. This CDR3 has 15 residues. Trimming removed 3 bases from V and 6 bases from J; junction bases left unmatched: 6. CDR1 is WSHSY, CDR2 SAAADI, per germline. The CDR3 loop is CASSEPGTGGNGYTF. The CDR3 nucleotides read TGCGCCAGCAGTGAACCCGGGACAGGGGGAAATGGCTACACCTTC.

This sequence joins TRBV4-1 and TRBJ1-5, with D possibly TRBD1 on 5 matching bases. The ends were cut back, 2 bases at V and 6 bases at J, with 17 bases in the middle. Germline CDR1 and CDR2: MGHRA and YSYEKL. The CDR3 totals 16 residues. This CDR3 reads CASSQLGRGDSQPQHF. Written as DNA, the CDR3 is TGCGCCAGCAGCCAACTTGGACGGGGGGATAGTCAGCCCCAGCATTTT.

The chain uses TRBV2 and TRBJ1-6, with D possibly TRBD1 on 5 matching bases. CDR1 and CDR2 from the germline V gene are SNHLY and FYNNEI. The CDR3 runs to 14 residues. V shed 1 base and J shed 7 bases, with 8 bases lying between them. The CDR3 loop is CASSEGQQNSPLHF. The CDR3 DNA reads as TGTGCCAGCAGTGAAGGACAGCAAAATTCACCCCTCCACTTT.

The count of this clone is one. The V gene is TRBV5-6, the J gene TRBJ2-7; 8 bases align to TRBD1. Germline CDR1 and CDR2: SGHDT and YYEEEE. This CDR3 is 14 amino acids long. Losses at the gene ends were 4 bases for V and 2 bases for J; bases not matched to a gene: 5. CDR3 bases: TGTGCCAGCAGCGCCGACAGGGGCACCTACGAGCAGTACTTC. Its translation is CASSADRGTYEQYF.

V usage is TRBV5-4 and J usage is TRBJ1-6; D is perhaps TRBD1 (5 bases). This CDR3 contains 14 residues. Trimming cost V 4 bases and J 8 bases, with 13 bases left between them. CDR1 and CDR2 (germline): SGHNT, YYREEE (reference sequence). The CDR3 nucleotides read TGTGCCAGCAGCAGTTCAGGCAGGGATTCACCCCTCCACTTT. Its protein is CASSSSGRDSPLHF.

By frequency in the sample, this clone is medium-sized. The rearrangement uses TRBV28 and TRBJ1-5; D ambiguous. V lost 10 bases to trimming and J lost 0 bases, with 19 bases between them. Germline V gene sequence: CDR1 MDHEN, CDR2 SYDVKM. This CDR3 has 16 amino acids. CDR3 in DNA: TGTGCCACGCGCCCCGGTCCCTCTAATAGCAATCAGCCCCAGCATTTT. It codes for CATRPGPSNSNQPQHF.

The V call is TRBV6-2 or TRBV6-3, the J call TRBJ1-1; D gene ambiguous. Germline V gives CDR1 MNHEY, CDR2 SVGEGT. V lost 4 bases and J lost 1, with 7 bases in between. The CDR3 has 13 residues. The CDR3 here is CASSLGENTEAFF. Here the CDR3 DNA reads TGTGCCAGCAGTTTGGGCGAGAACACTGAAGCTTTCTTT.